The clone carrying this T cell receptor beta chain showed up just a few times. The target antigen is unknown. The PCR was carried out with 60 Vbeta primers and 13 Jbeta primers. The repertoire was sequenced with immunoSEQ multiplex PCR; TCRdb's copy has only in-frame clones and lacks some. The data hold about 130,000 clones, with under 12% observed a single time. The data were obtained in a study of cytomegalovirus exposure and HLA in healthy donors. Study results and limitations: The productive fraction for most TCR beta V segments was about 87% or about 30% in an earlier analysis. Apart from CMV serostatus, no immune exposure information was available. Highly shared sequence variants in one cluster were likely a sequencing artifact.

Material: PBMCs. This TCR came from a woman aged 18-29 years in good health and CMV-seropositive.

The CDR3: CASSHGGRDTGELFF. CDR3 in DNA: TGTGCCAGTTCGCACGGGGGACGGGACACCGGGGAGCTGTTTTTT. The chain has TRBV19 and TRBJ2-2; TRBD2 might be the D (6 bases). Germline loops: CDR1 LNHDA, CDR2 SQIVND (reference sequence). This CDR3 has 15 residues. Trimming removed 8 bases at V and 3 bases at J, with 16 bases between.